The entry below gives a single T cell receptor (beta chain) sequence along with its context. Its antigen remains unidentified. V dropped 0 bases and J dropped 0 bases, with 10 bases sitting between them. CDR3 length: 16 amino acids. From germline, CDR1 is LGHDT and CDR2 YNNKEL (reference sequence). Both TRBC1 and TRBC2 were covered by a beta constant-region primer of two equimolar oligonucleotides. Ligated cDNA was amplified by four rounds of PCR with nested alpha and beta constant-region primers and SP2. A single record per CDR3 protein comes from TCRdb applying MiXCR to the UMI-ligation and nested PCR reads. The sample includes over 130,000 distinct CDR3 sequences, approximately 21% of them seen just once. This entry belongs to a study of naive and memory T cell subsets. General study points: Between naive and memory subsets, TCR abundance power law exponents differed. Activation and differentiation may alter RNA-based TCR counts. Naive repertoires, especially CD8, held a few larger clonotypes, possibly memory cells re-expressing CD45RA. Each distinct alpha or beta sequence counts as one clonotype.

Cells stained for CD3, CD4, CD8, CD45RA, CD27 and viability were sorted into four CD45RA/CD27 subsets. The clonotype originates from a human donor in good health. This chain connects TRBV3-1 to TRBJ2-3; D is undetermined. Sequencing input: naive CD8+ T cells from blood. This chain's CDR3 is CASSQEGLGSTDTQYF. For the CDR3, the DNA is TGTGCCAGCAGCCAAGAGGGTCTTGGGAGCACAGATACGCAGTATTTT.